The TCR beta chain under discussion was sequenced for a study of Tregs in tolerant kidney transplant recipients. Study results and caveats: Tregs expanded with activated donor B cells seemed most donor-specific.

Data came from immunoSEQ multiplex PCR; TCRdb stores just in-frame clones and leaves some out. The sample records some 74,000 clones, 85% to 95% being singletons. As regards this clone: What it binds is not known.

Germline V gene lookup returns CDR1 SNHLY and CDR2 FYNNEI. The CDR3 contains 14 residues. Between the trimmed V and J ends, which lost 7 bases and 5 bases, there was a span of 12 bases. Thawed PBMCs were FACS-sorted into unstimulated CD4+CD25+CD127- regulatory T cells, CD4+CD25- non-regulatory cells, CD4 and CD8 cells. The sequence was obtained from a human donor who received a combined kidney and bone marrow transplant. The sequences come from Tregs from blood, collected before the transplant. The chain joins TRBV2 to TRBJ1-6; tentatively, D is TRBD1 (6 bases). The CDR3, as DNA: TGTGCCAGCATCGGGACACCAAATAATTCACCCCTCCACTTT. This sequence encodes CASIGTPNNSPLHF.